This T cell receptor beta chain was profiled in a study of T cells in Graves' hyperthyroidism and ophthalmopathy. Template material for amplifying TCR beta CDR3 regions consisted of RNA transcripts. The TCR CDR3 was amplified in a first-round RT-PCR using the HTBI primer set. TCRdb re-called the multiplex PCR reads with MiXCR, one entry per CDR3 protein. The sample shows more than 350,000 distinct CDR3 sequences, about 14% of them seen only once. Patients affected by ophthalmopathy presented a Clinical Activity Score of at least 3, a NOSPECS grade of at least 4, and disease duration below 3 months. From germline, CDR1 is LGHDT and CDR2 YNNKEL (reference sequence). This CDR3 has 15 amino acids. V was trimmed by 7 bases and J by 2 bases, leaving 14 bases between them. This clonotype was observed at least ten times.

Sequenced sample: blood. The V gene is TRBV3-1, the J gene TRBJ2-2, with D possibly matching TRBD2 (5 bases). The sequence came from a woman in her twenties or thirties with Graves' ophthalmopathy. CDR3 loop: CASTRIRGNTGELFF. The CDR3 coding sequence is TGTGCCAGCACCCGAATCCGGGGTAACACCGGGGAGCTGTTTTTT.